These 9 T cell receptor beta chains share one sample of origin, sequenced in a study of tumor-infiltrating lymphocytes in primary liver carcinoma. Co-extraction of both nucleic acids (RNA and DNA) used about 19-33 mg of unsorted bulk tissue. TCR beta cDNA was prepared out of 500 ng total RNA by means of a constant-region primer. Researchers made the TCR beta libraries by running three nested multiplex PCR rounds with slightly modified ARM-PCR. A C-beta reverse primer and TRBV1-TRBV30 forward primers served in each of the first two PCR rounds, at ten to eleven cycles apiece. In TCRdb, the multiplex PCR reads were re-called with MiXCR into one record per CDR3 protein. The sample yields around 190,000 distinct CDR3 sequences, approximately 80% seen once. Material for sequencing was tumor tissue from primary liver carcinoma. The receptors derive from a man aged 35 to 55 with primary liver carcinoma and hepatitis B virus infection.

With respect to this clonotype: It is unclear where the CDR3 begins or ends on the DNA, so no DNA is shown, and the CDR3 is as TCRdb lists it. This chain connects TRBV30 to TRBJ2-5. Germline V gene lookup returns CDR1 GTSNPN and CDR2 SVGIG (reference sequence). The length of the CDR3 is 13 amino acids, counting both ends. CDR3 sequence: CAWGRGSWETQYF.

As regards this clonotype: At one boundary the junction diverges from the germline segment, which might be a read error. V usage is TRBV29-1 and J usage is TRBJ2-5, with TRBD2 as a possible D gene (5 bases). Germline loops: CDR1 SQVTM, CDR2 ANQGSEA. This CDR3 spans 13 amino acids. Written as DNA, the CDR3 is TGCAGTGTTGAACGCGGGCTCGAGGAGACCCAGTACTTC. This codes for CSVERGLEETQYF.

Comment on this clonotype: Germline is not matched at one junction end, which may reflect a read error. This chain links TRBV12-3 or TRBV12-4 with TRBJ1-2; the D gene is possibly TRBD1 (5 bases). The CDR3 contains 13 residues. The CDR3 here is CVSSQGDYYGYIF. For the CDR3, the DNA is TGTGTCAGCAGCCAAGGGGATTACTATGGCTACATCTTC.

The chain joins TRBV11-2 to TRBJ2-7, with 12 bases matching TRBD2. The CDR3 covers 16 residues. Germline V gene data show CDR1 as SGHAT and CDR2 as FQNNGV. The CDR3 spells CTNSLAPSGGGYEQYF. The CDR3 DNA is TGTACCAACAGCTTAGCCCCTAGCGGGGGGGGCTACGAGCAGTACTTC.

Worth noting for this clonotype: The junction departs from the called germline gene at one end, perhaps through a read error. V gene TRBV29-1 combines with J gene TRBJ2-7; tentatively, D is TRBD1 (6 bases). This CDR3 has 14 amino acids. Germline lookup yields CDR1 SQVTM and CDR2 ANQGSEA. This CDR3 reads CGVALWDNSYEQYF. The CDR3 DNA reads as TGCGGCGTCGCCCTTTGGGACAACTCCTACGAGCAGTACTTC.

This clonotype has only a few counts. A junction end diverges from the germline sequence, so it may reflect a read error. This chain uses TRBV29-1 with TRBJ1-2; no firm D call. The CDR3 has 13 amino acids. CDR1 SQVTM and CDR2 ANQGSEA come from the germline V gene. The DNA of the CDR3 is TGCAGCGTTACAGCGGCCTCGGCGGACGGCTACACCTTT. Translated: CSVTAASADGYTF.

A remark on this clonotype: This may come from a read error, since a much larger clone is one base off. The chain carries TRBV28 and TRBJ2-4; maybe TRBD1 (6 bases). The CDR3 spans 14 residues. Germline assignment: CDR1 MDHEN and CDR2 SYDVKM. The CDR3 sequence: CAGRGDRFKNIQYF. Written as DNA, the CDR3 is TGTGCCGGCAGAGGCGACAGGTTCAAAAACATTCAGTACTTC. The full variable domain, its missing parts supplied by reference TRBV28 and TRBJ2-4, is DVKVTQSSRYLVKRTGEKVFLECVQDMDHENMFWYRQDPGLGLRLIYFSYDVKMKEKGDIPEGYSVSREKKERFSLILESASTNQTSMYLCAGRGDRFKNIQYFGAGTRLSVL.

To note about this clonotype: A junction boundary mismatches the germline segment, possibly from a read error. The V gene is TRBV7-2, the J gene TRBJ2-1; D gene ambiguous. CDR3 length: 17 residues. The germline CDR1 and CDR2 sequences are SGHTA and FQGNSA. This CDR3 is CASTPHAGPGRANEQSF. The CDR3 DNA is TGTGCCAGCACCCCACACGCCGGGCCGGGTAGGGCCAATGAGCAGTCCTTC.

This chain uses TRBV28 with TRBJ2-1; no firm D call. CDR3 length: 16 residues. Trimming left V 5 bases short and J 0 bases short, with 14 bases between. Germline CDR1 reads MDHEN; CDR2 reads SYDVKM. The CDR3 here is CASSTHTGGSYNEQFF. CDR3 nucleotide sequence: TGTGCCAGCAGTACGCATACGGGCGGCTCCTACAATGAGCAGTTCTTC.